This is a list of T cell receptor beta chains from one sample in a study of OX40 agonist ivuxolimab in advanced cancers. TCRdb's table, derived via immunoSEQ multiplex PCR, lists solely in-frame clones and lacks some. The data hold 55,000 to 90,000 clones, with about 91% observed a single time. The source material was CD4+ or CD8+ T cells sorted from blood, sampled in a trial of the OX40 agonist ivuxolimab. The source is an adult with an advanced solid tumor such as melanoma, head and neck, liver or kidney cancer. CDR3s include the opening cysteine and the closing phenylalanine or tryptophan. The D gene is left open where the match is weak.

J gene: TRBJ2-3; D gene: TRBD2; V gene: TRBV11-1; CDR3 protein: CASSQGLATSTDTQYF
J gene: TRBJ2-5; D gene: -; V gene: TRBV5-1; CDR3 protein: CASSLVGTHSGETQYF
J gene: TRBJ1-2; D gene: -; V gene: TRBV10-3; CDR3 protein: CAISESQETDYTF
J gene: TRBJ1-1; D gene: -; V gene: TRBV4-1; CDR3 protein: CASSPRGNTEAFF
J gene: TRBJ1-3; D gene: -; V gene: TRBV4-1; CDR3 protein: CASSQEKRGSGNTIYF
J gene: TRBJ1-5; D gene: TRBD1; V gene: TRBV2; CDR3 protein: CATMRGQNQPQHF
J gene: TRBJ1-2; D gene: TRBD1; V gene: TRBV7-9; CDR3 protein: CASSSRGQGVGYTF
J gene: TRBJ2-3; D gene: -; V gene: TRBV7-6; CDR3 protein: CASSAGAHTQYF
J gene: TRBJ2-3; D gene: TRBD2; V gene: TRBV5-5; CDR3 protein: CASSSGLTSGSYTSTDTQYF
J gene: TRBJ2-5; D gene: TRBD1; V gene: TRBV6-5; CDR3 protein: CASSRTGQETQYF
J gene: -; D gene: TRBD2; V gene: TRBV6-1; CDR3 protein: CASSELRRGLASSYEQYF
J gene: TRBJ1-2; D gene: -; V gene: TRBV28; CDR3 protein: CASSSSSGTLRNYGYTF
J gene: TRBJ1-1; D gene: -; V gene: TRBV2; CDR3 protein: CASGRATEAFF
J gene: TRBJ2-3; D gene: TRBD1; V gene: TRBV7-2; CDR3 protein: CASSLGVTGTGDTQYF
J gene: TRBJ2-7; D gene: -; V gene: TRBV5-1; CDR3 protein: CASSLNLASYYEQYF
J gene: TRBJ2-7; D gene: TRBD2; V gene: TRBV7-2; CDR3 protein: CASSLGVAGGYEQYF
J gene: TRBJ1-1; D gene: -; V gene: TRBV21-1; CDR3 protein: CASSKVHRGAAPNTEAFF
J gene: TRBJ1-2; D gene: -; V gene: TRBV4-1; CDR3 protein: CASSQAALGGYGYTF
J gene: TRBJ2-7; D gene: -; V gene: TRBV19; CDR3 protein: CASSIGEGHQAEQYF